These T cell receptor beta chains were read from a single sample in a study of blood T cell repertoires in COVID-19. Libraries were prepared by immunoSEQ multiplex PCR; TCRdb keeps only in-frame clonotypes and omits some of them. The data contain some 460,000 clones, about 90% of them seen just once; the ten biggest clones take up 0.7%. Sequenced: PBMCs or T cells enriched from blood (not recorded which). The receptors here all came from a woman in her late teens or twenties who had recovered from COVID-19. CDR3s include the opening cysteine and the closing phenylalanine or tryptophan. Rows may omit the clone size; those that give it use once, few, many or a size class.

V,size,CDR3
TRBV5-1,.,CASSLAVTGQVGNEQFF
TRBV9,.,CASSGEGSTGVYGYTF
TRBV2,.,CASTRQWGAGANVLTF
TRBV5-4,.,CASSPLDRSTPRGYTF
TRBV2,.,CASRVTGGAKNIQYF
TRBV27,.,CASSLWAGGSPLHF
TRBV30,once,CAWTRQETQYF
TRBV7-3,once,CASSLSGGASYEQYF
TRBV12-3/TRBV12-4,.,CASRIGQGHEQYF
TRBV6-6,.,CASSQSGGNTEAFF
TRBV6-2/TRBV6-3,.,CASSQSGRTGELFF
TRBV5-5,once,CASSADSHPLNQPQHF
TRBV12-5,.,CASGLYSSSGAGQPQHF
TRBV9,.,CASSVEGGIAGANVLTF
TRBV15,.,CATSREAEGKLFF
TRBV5-6,.,CASSSLAARDTQYF
TRBV5-1,few,CASSLAGNTEAFF
TRBV2,.,CASQQAYEQYF
TRBV20-1,many,CSASQDWGTNNQPQHF
TRBV5-1,.,CASSFAGGGTGELFF